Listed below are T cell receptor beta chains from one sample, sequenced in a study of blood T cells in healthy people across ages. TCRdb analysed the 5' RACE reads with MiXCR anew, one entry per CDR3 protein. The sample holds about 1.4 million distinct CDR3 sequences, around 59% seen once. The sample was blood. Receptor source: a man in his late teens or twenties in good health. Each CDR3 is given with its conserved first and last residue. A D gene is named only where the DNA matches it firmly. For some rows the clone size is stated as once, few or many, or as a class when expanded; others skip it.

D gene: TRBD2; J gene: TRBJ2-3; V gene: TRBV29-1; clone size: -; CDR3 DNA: TGCAGCGTCGAAGATCAAACTAGCGGGAGTTTGGATACGCAGTATTTT; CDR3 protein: CSVEDQTSGSLDTQYF
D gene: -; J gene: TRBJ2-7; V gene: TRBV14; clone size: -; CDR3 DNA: TGTGCCAGCAGCCAAGATTGGAGAGTCCCCTACGAGCAGTACTTC; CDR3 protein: CASSQDWRVPYEQYF
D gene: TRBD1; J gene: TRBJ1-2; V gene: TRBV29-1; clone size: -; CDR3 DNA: TGCAGCGTTGAACAGGGGGCGGGGGGCTACACCTTC; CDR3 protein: CSVEQGAGGYTF
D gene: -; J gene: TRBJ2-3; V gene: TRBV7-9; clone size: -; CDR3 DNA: TGTGCCACCGGACGTCCCTTCACAGATACGCAGTATTTT; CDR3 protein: CATGRPFTDTQYF
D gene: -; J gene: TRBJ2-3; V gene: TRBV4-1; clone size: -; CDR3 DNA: TGCGCCAGCAGGGGATTTACCCCACGGGATACGCAGTATTTT; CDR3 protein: CASRGFTPRDTQYF
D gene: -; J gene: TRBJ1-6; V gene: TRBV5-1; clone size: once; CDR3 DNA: TGCGCCAGCAGCTGGACCGATGGGGTGAGGTCACCCCTCCACTTT; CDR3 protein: CASSWTDGVRSPLHF
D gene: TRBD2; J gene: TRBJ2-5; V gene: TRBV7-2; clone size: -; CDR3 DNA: TGTGCCAGCAGTCCCCCGGGGTTGTCTAGCGGGAGGATGTTCCAAGAGACCCAGTACTTC; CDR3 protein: CASSPPGLSSGRMFQETQYF
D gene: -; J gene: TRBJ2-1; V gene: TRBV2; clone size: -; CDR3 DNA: TGTGCCAGCAGTGGCGCCCCAGGCAATGAGCAGTTCTTC; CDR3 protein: CASSGAPGNEQFF
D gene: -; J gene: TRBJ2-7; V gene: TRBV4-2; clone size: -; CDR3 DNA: TGTGCCAGCAGCCAATCAGAATACTGGGACGTGGGGACCTACGAGCAGTACTTC; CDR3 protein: CASSQSEYWDVGTYEQYF
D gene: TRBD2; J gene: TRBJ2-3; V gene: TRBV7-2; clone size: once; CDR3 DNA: TGTGCCAGCAGCCCGGGACTAGCGTTTGGCACAGATACGCAGTATTTT; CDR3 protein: CASSPGLAFGTDTQYF
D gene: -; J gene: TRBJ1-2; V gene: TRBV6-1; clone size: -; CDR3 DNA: TGTGCCAGCAGTGAACTTCGAAGCTACACCTTC; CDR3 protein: CASSELRSYTF
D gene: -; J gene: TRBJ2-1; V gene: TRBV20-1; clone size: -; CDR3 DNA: TGCAGTGCCCCTGTAGTGGAGGGGAGCTCCTACAATGAGCAGTTCTTC; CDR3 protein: CSAPVVEGSSYNEQFF
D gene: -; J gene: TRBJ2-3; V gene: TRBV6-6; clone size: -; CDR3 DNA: TGTGCCAGCAGTTACATTGGGGGCGGGAGTGAAGAAACGCAGTATTTT; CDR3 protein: CASSYIGGGSEETQYF
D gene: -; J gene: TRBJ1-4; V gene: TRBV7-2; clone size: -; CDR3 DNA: TGTGCCAGCAGCTTAGAGCCACCGTCGGGGGAAAAACTGTTTTTT; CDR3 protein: CASSLEPPSGEKLFF
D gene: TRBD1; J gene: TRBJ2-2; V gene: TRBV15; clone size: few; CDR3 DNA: TGTGCCACCAGCTATGGGACAGGGGATGCCGGGGAGCTGTTTTTT; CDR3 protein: CATSYGTGDAGELFF
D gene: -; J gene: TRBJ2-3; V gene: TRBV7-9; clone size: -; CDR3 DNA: TGTGCCAGCAGCCCATCCGTCATTGGCGATACGCAGTATTTT; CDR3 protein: CASSPSVIGDTQYF
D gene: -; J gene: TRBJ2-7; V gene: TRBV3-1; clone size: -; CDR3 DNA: TGTGCCAGCAGCCAGGTTACCCACGAGCAGTACTTC; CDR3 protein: CASSQVTHEQYF
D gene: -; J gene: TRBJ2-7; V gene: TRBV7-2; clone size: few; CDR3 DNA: TGTGCCAGCAGCTTAGAAGTTTTAGGCTCCTACGAGCAGTACTTC; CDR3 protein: CASSLEVLGSYEQYF
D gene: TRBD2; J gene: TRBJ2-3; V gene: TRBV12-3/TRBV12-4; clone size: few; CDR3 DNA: TGTGCCAGCAGTTCCTCGGGGGGGCCCACAGATACGCAGTATTTT; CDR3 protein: CASSSSGGPTDTQYF
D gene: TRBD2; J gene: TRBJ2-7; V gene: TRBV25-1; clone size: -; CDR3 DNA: TGTGCCAGCAGTGAATTTGAGCGGGATAAGGAGGTCGAGCAGTACTTC; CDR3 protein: CASSEFERDKEVEQYF
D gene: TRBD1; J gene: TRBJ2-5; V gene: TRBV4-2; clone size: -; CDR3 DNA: TGTGCCAGCAGCCAAGTACCGCGACAGGGGGCTGAGACCCAGTACTTC; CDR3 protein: CASSQVPRQGAETQYF
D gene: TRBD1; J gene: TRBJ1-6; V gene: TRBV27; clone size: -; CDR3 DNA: TGTGCCAGCAGGACAGGGGGGAGCTCCTATAATTCACCCCTCCACTTT; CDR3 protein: CASRTGGSSYNSPLHF
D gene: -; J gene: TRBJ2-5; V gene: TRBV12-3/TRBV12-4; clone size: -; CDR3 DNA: TGTGCCAGCAGTTTCCCCAAAGAGACCCAGTACTTC; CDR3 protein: CASSFPKETQYF
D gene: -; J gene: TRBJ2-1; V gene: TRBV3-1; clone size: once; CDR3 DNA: TGTGCCAGCGGGCACCCCTCCTACAATGAGCAGTTCTTC; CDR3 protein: CASGHPSYNEQFF
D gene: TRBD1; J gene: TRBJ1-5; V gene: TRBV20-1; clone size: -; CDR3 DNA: TGCAGTGCTAGAGACGGGACAGGGATAAGCAATCAGCCCCAGCATTTT; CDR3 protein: CSARDGTGISNQPQHF
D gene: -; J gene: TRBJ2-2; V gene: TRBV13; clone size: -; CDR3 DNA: TGTGCCAGCAGTCAATCGCCCGGGACCGGGGAGCTGTTTTTT; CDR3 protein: CASSQSPGTGELFF
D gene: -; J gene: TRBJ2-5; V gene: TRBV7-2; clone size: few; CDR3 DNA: TGTGCCAGCAGCTCCACAGGTTTCGGGGACTTGAGAGAGACCCAGTACTTC; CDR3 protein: CASSSTGFGDLRETQYF
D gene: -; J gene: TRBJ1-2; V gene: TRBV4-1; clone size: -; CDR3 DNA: TGCGCCAGCAGCCAACATGGTCGTGTCTATGGCTACACCTTC; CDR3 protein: CASSQHGRVYGYTF
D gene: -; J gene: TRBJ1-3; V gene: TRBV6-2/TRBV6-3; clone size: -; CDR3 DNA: TGTGCCAGCCAGAGGAGCTCTGGAAACACCATATATTTT; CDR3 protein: CASQRSSGNTIYF
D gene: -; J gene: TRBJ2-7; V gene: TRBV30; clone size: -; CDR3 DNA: TGTGCCTGGAGGCCCTTGAGCTCCTACAATGAGCAGTACTTC; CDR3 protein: CAWRPLSSYNEQYF
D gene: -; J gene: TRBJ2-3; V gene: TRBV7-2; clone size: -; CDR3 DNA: TGTGCCAGCAGCCATAACGAGGAAGAATTCACAGATACGCAGTATTTT; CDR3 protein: CASSHNEEEFTDTQYF
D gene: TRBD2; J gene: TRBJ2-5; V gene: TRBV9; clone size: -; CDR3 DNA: TGTGCCAGCAGCGTAGAGAGCGGGAGACAGACCCAGTACTTC; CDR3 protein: CASSVESGRQTQYF
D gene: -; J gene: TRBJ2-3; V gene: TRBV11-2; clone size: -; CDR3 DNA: TGTGCCATCAGTAAAAGCGGGAGCACAGATACGCAGTATTTT; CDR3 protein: CAISKSGSTDTQYF
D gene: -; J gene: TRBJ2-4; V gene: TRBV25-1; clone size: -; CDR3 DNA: TGTGCCAGCAGTGACCGAGACCCTACCGGGGGCAAAAACATTCAGTACTTC; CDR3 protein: CASSDRDPTGGKNIQYF
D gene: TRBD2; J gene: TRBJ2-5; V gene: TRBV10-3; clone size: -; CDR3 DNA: TGTGCCATCAGCCTCCAAAGGGCTAGCGGACAAGAGACCCAGTACTTC; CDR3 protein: CAISLQRASGQETQYF
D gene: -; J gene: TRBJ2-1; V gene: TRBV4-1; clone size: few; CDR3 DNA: TGCGCCAGCAGCCAACGGAGGGGGCTAAGCTCATACAATGAGCAGTTCTTC; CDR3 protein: CASSQRRGLSSYNEQFF
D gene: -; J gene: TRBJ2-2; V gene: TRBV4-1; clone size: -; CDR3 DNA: TGCGCCAGCAGCCAAGGAGTGGCTAACACCGGGGAGCTGTTTTTT; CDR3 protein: CASSQGVANTGELFF
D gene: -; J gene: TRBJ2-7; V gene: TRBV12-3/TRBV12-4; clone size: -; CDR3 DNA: TGTGCCAGCAGTCGGGACCCCGCCTACGAGCAGTACTTC; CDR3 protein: CASSRDPAYEQYF
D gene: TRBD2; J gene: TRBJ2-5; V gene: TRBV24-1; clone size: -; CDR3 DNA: TGTGCCACCAGTGATCCGCTAGCGGGGAGCCCCGACGGACGGGAGACCCAGTACTTC; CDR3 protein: CATSDPLAGSPDGRETQYF
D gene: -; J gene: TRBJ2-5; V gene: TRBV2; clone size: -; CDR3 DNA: TGTGCCAGCAGTCGCACAGGGATTGAGACCCAGTACTTC; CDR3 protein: CASSRTGIETQYF
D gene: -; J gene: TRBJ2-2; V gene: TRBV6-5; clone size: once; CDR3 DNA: TGTGCCAGCAGTTACGAGGGAGCGGGCAAACCCGGGGAGCTGTTTTTT; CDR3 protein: CASSYEGAGKPGELFF
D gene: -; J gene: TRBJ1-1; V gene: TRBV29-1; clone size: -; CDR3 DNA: TGCAGCGCCCTTCCCTCGGGGGTACGTGAAGCTTTCTTT; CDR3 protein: CSALPSGVREAFF
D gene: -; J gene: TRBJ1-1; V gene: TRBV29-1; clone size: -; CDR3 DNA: TGCAGCGTTGGTTGGATGAACACTGAAGCTTTCTTT; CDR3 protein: CSVGWMNTEAFF
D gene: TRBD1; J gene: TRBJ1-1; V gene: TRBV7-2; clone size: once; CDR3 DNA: TGTGCCAGCAGCCGGACTAGGGACAGTGAAGCTTTCTTT; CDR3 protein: CASSRTRDSEAFF
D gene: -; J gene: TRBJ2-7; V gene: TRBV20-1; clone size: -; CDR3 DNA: TGCAGTGCTAGATCTACCCACCAGCTTTACGAGCAGTACTTC; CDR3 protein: CSARSTHQLYEQYF
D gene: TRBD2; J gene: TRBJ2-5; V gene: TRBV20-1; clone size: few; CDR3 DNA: TGCAGTGCTATTAGCGGGAGAGAGACCCAGTACTTC; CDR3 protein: CSAISGRETQYF
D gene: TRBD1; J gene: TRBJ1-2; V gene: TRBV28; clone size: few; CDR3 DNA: TGTGCCAGCAGTTCGCCTGGGACAGGGGCTGACTATGGCTACACCTTC; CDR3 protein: CASSSPGTGADYGYTF
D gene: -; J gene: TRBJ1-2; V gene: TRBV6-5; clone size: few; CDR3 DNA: TGTGCCAGCAGTTACTCGTATGGGGAGGGCTACACCTTC; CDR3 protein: CASSYSYGEGYTF
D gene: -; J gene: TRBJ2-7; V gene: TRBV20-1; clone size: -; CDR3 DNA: TGCAGTGCTAAACAGAGAGGGAGTATTCTAGGCGAGCAGTACTTC; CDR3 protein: CSAKQRGSILGEQYF
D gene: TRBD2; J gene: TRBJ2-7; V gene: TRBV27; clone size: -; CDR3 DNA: TGTGCCAGCAGTTTATCGAGCGGGAGTCGCTACGAGCAGTACTTC; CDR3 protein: CASSLSSGSRYEQYF
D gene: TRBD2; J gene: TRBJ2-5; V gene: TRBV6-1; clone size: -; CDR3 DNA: TGTGCCAGCGAGGGGAGCGGGGCACCTCAAGAGACCCAGTACTTC; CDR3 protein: CASEGSGAPQETQYF
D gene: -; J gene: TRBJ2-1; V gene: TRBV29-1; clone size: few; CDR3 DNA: TGCAGCGTTGATGGTATGGATGAGCAGTTCTTC; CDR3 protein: CSVDGMDEQFF
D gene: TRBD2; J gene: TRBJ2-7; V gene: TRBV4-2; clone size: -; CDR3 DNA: TGTGCCAGCAGCCTTTCACTAGCGGGGGGATACGGTGAGCAGTACTTC; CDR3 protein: CASSLSLAGGYGEQYF